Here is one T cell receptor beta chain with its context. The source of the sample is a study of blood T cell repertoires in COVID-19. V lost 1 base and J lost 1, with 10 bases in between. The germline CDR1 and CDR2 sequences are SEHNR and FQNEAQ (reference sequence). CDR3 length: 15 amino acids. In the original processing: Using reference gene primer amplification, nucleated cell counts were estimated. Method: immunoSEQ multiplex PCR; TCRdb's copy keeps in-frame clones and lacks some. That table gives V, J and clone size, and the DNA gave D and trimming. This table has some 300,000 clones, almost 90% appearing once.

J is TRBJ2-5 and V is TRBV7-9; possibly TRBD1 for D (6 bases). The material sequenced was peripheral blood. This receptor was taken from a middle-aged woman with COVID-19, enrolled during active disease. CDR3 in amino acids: CASSLGIQGQETQYF. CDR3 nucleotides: TGTGCCAGCAGCTTAGGAATACAGGGCCAAGAGACCCAGTACTTC.